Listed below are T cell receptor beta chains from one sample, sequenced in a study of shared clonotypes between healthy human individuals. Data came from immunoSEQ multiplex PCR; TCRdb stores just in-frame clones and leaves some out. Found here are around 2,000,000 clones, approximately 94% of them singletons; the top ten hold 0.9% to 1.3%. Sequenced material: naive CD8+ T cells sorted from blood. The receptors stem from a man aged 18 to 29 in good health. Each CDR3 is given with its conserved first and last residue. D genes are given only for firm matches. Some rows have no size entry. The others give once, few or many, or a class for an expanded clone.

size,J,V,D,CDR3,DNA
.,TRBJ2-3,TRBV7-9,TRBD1,CASTTPGQFTDTQYF,TGTGCCAGCACTACCCCGGGACAGTTCACAGATACGCAGTATTTT
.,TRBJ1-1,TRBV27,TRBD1,CASSSYQGGTEAFF,TGTGCCAGCAGTTCCTATCAGGGGGGCACTGAAGCTTTCTTT
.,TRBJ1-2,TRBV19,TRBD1,CASSQTGTYGYTF,TGTGCCAGTAGTCAGACAGGGACCTATGGCTACACCTTC
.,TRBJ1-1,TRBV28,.,CASSLEAGITEAFF,TGTGCCAGCAGTTTGGAAGCAGGGATCACTGAAGCTTTCTTT
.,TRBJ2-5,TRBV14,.,CASSQEGEGLQETQYF,TGTGCCAGCAGCCAAGAAGGGGAAGGTCTCCAAGAGACCCAGTACTTC
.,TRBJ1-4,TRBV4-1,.,CASSQQQENEKLFF,TGCGCCAGCAGCCAACAACAGGAGAATGAAAAACTGTTTTTT
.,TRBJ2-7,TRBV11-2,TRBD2,CASSSRGLAESYEQYF,TGTGCCAGCAGCTCCCGGGGACTAGCGGAATCCTACGAGCAGTACTTC
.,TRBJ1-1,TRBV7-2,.,CASSLDSGYTEAFF,TGTGCCAGCAGCTTGGACTCCGGCTACACTGAAGCTTTCTTT
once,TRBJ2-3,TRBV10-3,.,CATLQAGTDTQYF,TGTGCCACCCTACAAGCGGGCACAGATACGCAGTATTTT
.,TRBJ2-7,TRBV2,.,CASSDRSYEQYF,TGTGCCAGCAGTGACCGATCCTACGAGCAGTACTTC
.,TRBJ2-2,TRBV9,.,CASVGVNTGELFF,TGTGCCAGCGTCGGGGTGAACACCGGGGAGCTGTTTTTT
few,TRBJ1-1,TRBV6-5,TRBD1,CASSYSPQGPEAFF,TGTGCCAGCAGTTACTCGCCACAGGGGCCTGAAGCTTTCTTT
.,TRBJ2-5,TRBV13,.,CASGFGYGEGTQYF,TGTGCCAGCGGCTTCGGGTATGGGGAAGGGACCCAGTACTTC
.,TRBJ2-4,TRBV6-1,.,CASSEFEGRAKNIQYF,TGTGCCAGCAGTGAATTCGAAGGACGGGCCAAAAACATTCAGTACTTC
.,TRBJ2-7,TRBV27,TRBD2,CASSLAGQPYEQYF,TGTGCCAGCAGCCTAGCGGGGCAACCCTACGAGCAGTACTTC
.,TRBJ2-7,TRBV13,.,CASSQLPSEITYEQYF,TGTGCCAGCAGCCAACTACCTTCGGAGATCACCTACGAGCAGTACTTC
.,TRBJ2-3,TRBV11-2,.,CASSLEGSDGDTQYF,TGTGCCAGCAGCTTAGAGGGGTCGGACGGAGATACGCAGTATTTT
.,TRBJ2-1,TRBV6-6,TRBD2,CASIYGAGGPFNEQFF,TGTGCCAGCATCTACGGAGCGGGAGGGCCGTTCAATGAGCAGTTCTTC
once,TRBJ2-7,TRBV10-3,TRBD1,CAISPTGSSDEQYF,TGTGCCATCAGCCCGACAGGGTCATCGGACGAGCAGTACTTC
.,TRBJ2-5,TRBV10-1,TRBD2,CARGLAGEIRETQYF,TGCGCCAGGGGACTAGCGGGAGAAATTCGGGAGACCCAGTACTTC
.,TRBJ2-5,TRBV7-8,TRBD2,CASSLTSGEQTQYF,TGTGCCAGCAGCTTAACTAGCGGCGAGCAGACCCAGTACTTC
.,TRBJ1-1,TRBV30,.,CAWQFIENTEAFF,TGTGCCTGGCAGTTTATAGAGAACACTGAAGCTTTCTTT
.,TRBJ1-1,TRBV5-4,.,CASSLGPDWNTEAFF,TGTGCCAGCAGCTTGGGTCCAGACTGGAACACTGAAGCTTTCTTT
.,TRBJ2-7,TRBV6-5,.,CASSYNFEYEQYF,TGTGCCAGCAGTTACAATTTTGAATACGAGCAGTACTTC
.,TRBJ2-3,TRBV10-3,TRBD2,CAISESQGLGLARDTQYF,TGTGCCATCAGTGAGTCGCAGGGACTTGGACTAGCCCGAGATACGCAGTATTTT
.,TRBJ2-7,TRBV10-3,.,CAIKGDGSYEQYF,TGTGCCATCAAAGGAGACGGCTCCTACGAGCAGTACTTC
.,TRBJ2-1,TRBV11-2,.,CASSLDGFYNEQFF,TGTGCCAGCAGCTTAGATGGATTTTACAATGAGCAGTTCTTC
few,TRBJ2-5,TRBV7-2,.,CASSLVQQETQYF,TGTGCCAGCAGCTTAGTTCAGCAAGAGACCCAGTACTTC
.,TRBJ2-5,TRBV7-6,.,CASSSGPEGETQYF,TGTGCCAGCAGCTCCGGACCGGAGGGAGAGACCCAGTACTTC
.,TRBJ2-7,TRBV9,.,CASSKSGARDEQYF,TGTGCCAGCAGCAAATCAGGGGCGCGGGACGAGCAGTACTTC
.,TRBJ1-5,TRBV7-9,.,CASSLSYTFEGDQPQHF,TGTGCCAGCAGCTTATCGTACACCTTCGAGGGGGACCAGCCCCAGCATTTT
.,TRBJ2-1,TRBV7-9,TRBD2,CASSLDPGGKNEQFF,TGTGCCAGCAGCTTAGATCCGGGAGGGAAGAATGAGCAGTTCTTC
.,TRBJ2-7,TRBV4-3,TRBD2,CASSQDRASGPYEQYF,TGCGCCAGCAGCCAAGATCGGGCTAGCGGTCCCTACGAGCAGTACTTC
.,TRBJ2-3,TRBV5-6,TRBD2,CASSLDTSGRPDTQYF,TGTGCCAGCAGCTTGGATACTAGCGGGAGGCCAGATACGCAGTATTTT
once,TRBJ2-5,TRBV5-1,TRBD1,CASSTGDSQETQYF,TGCGCCAGCAGCACCGGGGACAGCCAAGAGACCCAGTACTTC
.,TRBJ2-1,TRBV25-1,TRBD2,CASSVDGGAYEQFF,TGTGCCAGCAGTGTGGACGGGGGGGCCTATGAGCAGTTCTTC
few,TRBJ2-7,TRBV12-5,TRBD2,CASGLERGTLEEQYF,TGTGCTAGTGGTTTGGAGCGGGGGACCTTAGAGGAGCAGTACTTC
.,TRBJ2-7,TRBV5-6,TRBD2,CASAPGGSGEQYF,TGTGCCAGCGCCCCGGGGGGATCGGGTGAGCAGTACTTC
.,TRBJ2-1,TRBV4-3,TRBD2,CASSPGLAGTYNEQFF,TGCGCCAGCAGCCCCGGACTAGCGGGCACATACAATGAGCAGTTCTTC
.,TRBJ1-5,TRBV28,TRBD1,CASSRDRVSDQPQHF,TGTGCCAGCAGTAGGGACAGGGTTAGTGATCAGCCCCAGCATTTT
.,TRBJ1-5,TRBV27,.,CASSPGAHNQPQHF,TGTGCCAGCAGTCCAGGTGCCCACAATCAGCCCCAGCATTTT